This T cell receptor (beta chain) was identified during a study of T cell repertoires in cytomegalovirus infection. Germline CDR1 is SGHVS and CDR2 is FQNEAQ. V shed 1 base, J shed 0 bases, and the junction held 3 bases outside the gene matches. The CDR3 sequence is 15 residues long. TCRdb re-analysed the reads in MiXCR, keeping a single row per CDR3 protein. The sample includes tens of thousands of distinct CDR3 sequences, around 20% of them seen just once. This clonotype was picked up a small number of times. What it binds is unknown. The source of this sequence is a human donor in good health (CMV status not recorded). Some clones in this sample may be carry-over from other donors' samples. Sequencing used CD8+ T cells from cultured PBMCs, obtained from culture after CMV antigen stimulation. The chain joins TRBV7-8 to TRBJ2-7, with TRBD2 identical over 7 bases. The CDR3, as DNA: TGTGCCAGCAGCTTAGAGGCTAGCGGCTCCTACGAGCAGTACTTC. As protein: CASSLEASGSYEQYF.